The present TCR beta chain was sequenced within a study of T cell changes during pregnancy in multiple sclerosis. TCRdb's copy holds only in-frame clones and misses some; the assay was immunoSEQ multiplex PCR. Among 40,000 to 45,000 clones listed, 85% to 95% were seen once. CDR1 and CDR2 from the germline V gene are SQVTM and ANQGSEA. The CDR3 has 15 residues. V lost 4 bases and J lost 0, with 10 bases in between. The origin of this receptor is a female donor with multiple sclerosis, enrolled in a pregnancy study. The sequencing used CD4+ T cells from peripheral blood mononuclear cells, collected in the third trimester of pregnancy. V is TRBV29-1 and J is TRBJ2-6; the D gene is possibly TRBD2 (7 bases). The CDR3 here is CSVAGGTSGANVLTF. CDR3 in DNA: TGCAGCGTTGCGGGGGGCACCTCTGGGGCCAACGTCCTGACTTTC.